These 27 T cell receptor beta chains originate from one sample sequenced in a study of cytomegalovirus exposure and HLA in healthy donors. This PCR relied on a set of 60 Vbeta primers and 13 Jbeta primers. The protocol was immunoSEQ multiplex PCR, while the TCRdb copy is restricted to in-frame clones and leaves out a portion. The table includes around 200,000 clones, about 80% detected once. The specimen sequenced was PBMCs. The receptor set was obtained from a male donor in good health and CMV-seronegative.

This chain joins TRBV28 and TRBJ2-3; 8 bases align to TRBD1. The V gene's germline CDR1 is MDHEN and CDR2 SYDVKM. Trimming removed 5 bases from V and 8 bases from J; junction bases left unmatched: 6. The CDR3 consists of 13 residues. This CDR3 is CASSPRTGTTQYF. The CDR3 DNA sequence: TGTGCCAGCAGTCCTAGGACAGGGACTACGCAGTATTTT.

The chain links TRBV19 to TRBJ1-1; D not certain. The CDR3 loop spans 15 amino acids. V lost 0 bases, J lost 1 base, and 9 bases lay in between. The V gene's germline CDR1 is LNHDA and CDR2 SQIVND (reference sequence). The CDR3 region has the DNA TGTGCCAGTAGTATAGACGAGGAACCGAACACTGAAGCTTTCTTT. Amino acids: CASSIDEEPNTEAFF.

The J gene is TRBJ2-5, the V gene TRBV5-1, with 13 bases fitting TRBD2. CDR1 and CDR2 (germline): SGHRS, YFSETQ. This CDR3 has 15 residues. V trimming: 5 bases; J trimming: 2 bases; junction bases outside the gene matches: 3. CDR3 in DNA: TGCGCCAGCAGGGGACTAGCGGGGTCACAAGAGACCCAGTACTTC. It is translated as CASRGLAGSQETQYF.

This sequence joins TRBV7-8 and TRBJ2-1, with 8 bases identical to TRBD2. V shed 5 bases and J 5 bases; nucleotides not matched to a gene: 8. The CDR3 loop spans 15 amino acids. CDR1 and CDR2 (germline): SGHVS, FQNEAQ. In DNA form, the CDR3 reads TGTGCCAGCAGCCCAGGACTAGCTACGAACAATGAGCAGTTCTTC. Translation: CASSPGLATNNEQFF. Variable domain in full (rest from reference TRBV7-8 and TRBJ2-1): GAGVSQSPRYKVAKRGQDVALRCDPISGHVSLFWYQQALGQGPEFLTYFQNEAQLDKSGLPSDRFFAERPEGSVSTLKIQRTQQEDSAVYLCASSPGLATNNEQFFGPGTRLTVL.

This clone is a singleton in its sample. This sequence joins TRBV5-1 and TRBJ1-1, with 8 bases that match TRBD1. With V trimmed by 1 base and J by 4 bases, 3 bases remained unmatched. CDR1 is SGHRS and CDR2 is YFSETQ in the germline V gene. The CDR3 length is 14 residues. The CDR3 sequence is CASSLNRGATEAFF. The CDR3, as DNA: TGCGCCAGCAGCTTGAACAGGGGGGCCACTGAAGCTTTCTTT.

The chain's CDR3 is CASSPLARQETQYF. The CDR3, as DNA: TGTGCCAGCAGCCCCCTAGCGCGCCAAGAGACCCAGTACTTC. The chain has TRBV9 and TRBJ2-5; D possibly corresponds to TRBD2 (6 bases). The V gene's germline CDR1 is SGDLS and CDR2 YYNGEE. The CDR3 loop spans 14 amino acids. The V end was cut by 4 bases, the J end by 1 base, with 11 bases between.

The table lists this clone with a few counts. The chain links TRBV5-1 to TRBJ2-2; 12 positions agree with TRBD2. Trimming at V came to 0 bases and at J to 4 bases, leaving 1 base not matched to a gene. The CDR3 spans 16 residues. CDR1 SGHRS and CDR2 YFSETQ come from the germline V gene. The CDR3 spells CASSLASGRATGELFF. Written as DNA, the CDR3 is TGCGCCAGCAGCTTGGCTAGCGGGAGGGCCACCGGGGAGCTGTTTTTT.

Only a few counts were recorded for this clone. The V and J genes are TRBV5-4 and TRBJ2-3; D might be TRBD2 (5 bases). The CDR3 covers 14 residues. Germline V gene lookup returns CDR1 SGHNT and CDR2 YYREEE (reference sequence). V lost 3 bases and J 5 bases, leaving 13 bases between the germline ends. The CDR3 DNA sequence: TGTGCCAGCAGCTCCGGCGGAGGTGAAGATACGCAGTATTTT. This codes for CASSSGGGEDTQYF.

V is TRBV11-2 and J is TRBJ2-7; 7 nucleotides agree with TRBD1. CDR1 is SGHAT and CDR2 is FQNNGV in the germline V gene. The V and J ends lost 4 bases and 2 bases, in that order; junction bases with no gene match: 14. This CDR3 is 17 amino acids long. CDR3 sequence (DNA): TGTGCCAGCAGCTCCCCCCGACAGGGTCATGTCCCCTACGAGCAGTACTTC. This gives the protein CASSSPRQGHVPYEQYF.

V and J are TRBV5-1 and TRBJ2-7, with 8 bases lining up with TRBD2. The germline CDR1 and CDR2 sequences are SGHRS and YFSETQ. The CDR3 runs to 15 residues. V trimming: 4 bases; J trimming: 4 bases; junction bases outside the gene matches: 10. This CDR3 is CASSPIGGALYEQYF. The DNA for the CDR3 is TGCGCCAGCAGCCCTATCGGGGGGGCGCTTTACGAGCAGTACTTC.

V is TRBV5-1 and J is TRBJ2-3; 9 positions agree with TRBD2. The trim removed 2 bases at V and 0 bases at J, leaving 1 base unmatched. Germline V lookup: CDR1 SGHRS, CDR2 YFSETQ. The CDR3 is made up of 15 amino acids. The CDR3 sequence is CASSLTSGSTDTQYF. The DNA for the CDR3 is TGCGCCAGCAGCTTAACTAGCGGGAGCACAGATACGCAGTATTTT.

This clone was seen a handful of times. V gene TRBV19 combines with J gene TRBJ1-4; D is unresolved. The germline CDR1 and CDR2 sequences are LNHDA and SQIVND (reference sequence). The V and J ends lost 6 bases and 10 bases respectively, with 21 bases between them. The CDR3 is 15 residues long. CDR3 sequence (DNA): TGTGCCAGTAGAGAAGCCGGGCCTAAAGCGGGAAAACTGTTTTTT. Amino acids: CASREAGPKAGKLFF.

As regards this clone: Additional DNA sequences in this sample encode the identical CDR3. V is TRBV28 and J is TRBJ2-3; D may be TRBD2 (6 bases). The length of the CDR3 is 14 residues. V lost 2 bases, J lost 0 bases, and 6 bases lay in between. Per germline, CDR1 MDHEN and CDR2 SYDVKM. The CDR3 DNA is TGTGCCAGCAGTTTAAGCGGGAGCACAGATACGCAGTATTTT. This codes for CASSLSGSTDTQYF.

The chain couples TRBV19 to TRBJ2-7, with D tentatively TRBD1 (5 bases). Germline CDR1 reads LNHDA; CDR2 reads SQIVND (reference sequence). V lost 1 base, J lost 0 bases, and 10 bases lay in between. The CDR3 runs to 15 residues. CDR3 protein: CASSIANRNSYEQYF. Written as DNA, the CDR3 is TGTGCCAGTAGTATAGCCAACAGGAACTCCTACGAGCAGTACTTC.

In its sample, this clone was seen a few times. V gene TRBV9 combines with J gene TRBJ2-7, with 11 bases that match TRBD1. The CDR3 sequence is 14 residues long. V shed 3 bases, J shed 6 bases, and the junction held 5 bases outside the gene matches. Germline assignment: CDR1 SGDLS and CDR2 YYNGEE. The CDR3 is CASSEDRGRGEQYF. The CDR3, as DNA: TGTGCCAGCAGCGAGGACAGGGGGCGTGGCGAGCAGTACTTC.

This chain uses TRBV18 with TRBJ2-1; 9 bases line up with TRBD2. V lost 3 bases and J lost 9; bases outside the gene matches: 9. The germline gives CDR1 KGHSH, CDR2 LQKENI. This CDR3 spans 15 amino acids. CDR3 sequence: CASSPGRAGGGEQFF. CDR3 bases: TGTGCCAGCTCACCGGGGCGAGCGGGGGGCGGTGAGCAGTTCTTC.

CDR3 amino acids: CASSHRGGGATEAFF. CDR3 coding DNA: TGCGCCAGCAGCCATCGAGGTGGGGGGGCCACTGAAGCTTTCTTT. The chain combines TRBV4-3 with TRBJ1-1; a weak D match, TRBD1 (6 bases). CDR1 LGHNA and CDR2 YSLEER come from the germline V gene. The germline V and J ends were trimmed by 3 bases and 4 bases, with 15 bases remaining between them. The CDR3 spans 15 residues.

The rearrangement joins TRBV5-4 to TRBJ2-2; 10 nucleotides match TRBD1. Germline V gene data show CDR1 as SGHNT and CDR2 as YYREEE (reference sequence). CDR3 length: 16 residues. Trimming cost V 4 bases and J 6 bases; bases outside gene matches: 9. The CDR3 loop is CASSSPRTGGSGELFF. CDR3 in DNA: TGTGCCAGCAGCAGCCCAAGGACAGGGGGATCCGGGGAGCTGTTTTTT. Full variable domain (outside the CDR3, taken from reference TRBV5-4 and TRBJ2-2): ETGVTQSPTHLIKTRGQQVTLRCSSQSGHNTVSWYQQALGQGPQFIFQYYREEENGRGNFPPRFSGLQFPNYSSELNVNALELDDSALYLCASSSPRTGGSGELFFGEGSRLTVL.

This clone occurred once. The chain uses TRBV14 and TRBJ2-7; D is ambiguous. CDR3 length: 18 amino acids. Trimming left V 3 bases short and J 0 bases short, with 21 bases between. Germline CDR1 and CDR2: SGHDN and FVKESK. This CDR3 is CASSHLIRQVTASYEQYF. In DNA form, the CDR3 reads TGTGCCAGCAGCCATCTCATCCGGCAGGTAACGGCCTCCTACGAGCAGTACTTC.

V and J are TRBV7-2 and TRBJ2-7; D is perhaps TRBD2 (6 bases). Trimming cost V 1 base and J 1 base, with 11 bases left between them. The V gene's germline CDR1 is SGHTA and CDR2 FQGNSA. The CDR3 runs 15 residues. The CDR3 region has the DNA TGTGCCAGCAGCTTAGTACGGGAGTCGTCCTACGAGCAGTACTTC. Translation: CASSLVRESSYEQYF. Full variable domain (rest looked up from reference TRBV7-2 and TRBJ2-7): GAGVSQSPSNKVTEKGKDVELRCDPISGHTALYWYRQSLGQGLEFLIYFQGNSAPDKSGLPSDRFSAERTGGSVSTLTIQRTQQEDSAVYLCASSLVRESSYEQYFGPGTRLTVT.

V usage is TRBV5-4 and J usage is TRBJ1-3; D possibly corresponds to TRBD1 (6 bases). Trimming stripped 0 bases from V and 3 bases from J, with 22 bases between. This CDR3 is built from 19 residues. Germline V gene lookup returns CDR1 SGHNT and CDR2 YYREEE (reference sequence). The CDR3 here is CASSLARQAPNTLGNTIYF. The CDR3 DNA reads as TGTGCCAGCAGCTTGGCCCGACAGGCACCCAATACTCTTGGAAACACCATATATTTT.

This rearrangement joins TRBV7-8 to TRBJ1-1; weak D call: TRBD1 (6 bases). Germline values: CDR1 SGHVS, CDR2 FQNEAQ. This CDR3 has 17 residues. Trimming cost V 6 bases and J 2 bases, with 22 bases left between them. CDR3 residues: CASSLRGSRGINTEAFF. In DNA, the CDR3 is TGTGCCAGCAGTCTTAGAGGGTCCAGGGGCATTAACACTGAAGCTTTCTTT.

The CDR3 spells CASSLSGSYEQYF. The CDR3 DNA reads as TGTGCCAGCAGCTTATCGGGCTCCTACGAGCAGTACTTC. The chain has TRBV11-3 and TRBJ2-7; D is ambiguous. V was pared by 2 bases and J by 0 bases, with 5 bases between. The germline V gene encodes CDR1 SGHNT and CDR2 YENEEA. This CDR3 has 13 amino acids.

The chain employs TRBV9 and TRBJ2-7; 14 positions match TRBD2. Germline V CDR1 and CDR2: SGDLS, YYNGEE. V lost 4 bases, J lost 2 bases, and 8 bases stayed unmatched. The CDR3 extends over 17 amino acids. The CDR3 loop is CASSIGLAGGPAYEQYF. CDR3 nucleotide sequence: TGTGCCAGCAGCATCGGACTAGCGGGAGGTCCCGCCTACGAGCAGTACTTC. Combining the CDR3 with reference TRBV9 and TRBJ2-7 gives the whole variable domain DSGVTQTPKHLITATGQRVTLRCSPRSGDLSVYWYQQSLDQGLQFLIQYYNGEERAKGNILERFSAQQFPDLHSELNLSSLELGDSALYFCASSIGLAGGPAYEQYFGPGTRLTVT.

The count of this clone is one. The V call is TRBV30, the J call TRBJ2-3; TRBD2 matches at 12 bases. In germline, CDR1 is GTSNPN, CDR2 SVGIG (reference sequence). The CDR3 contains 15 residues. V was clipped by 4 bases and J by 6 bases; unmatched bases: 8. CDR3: CAWISSGGAADTQYF. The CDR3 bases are TGTGCCTGGATATCTAGCGGGGGGGCAGCGGATACGCAGTATTTT.

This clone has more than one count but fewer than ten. The CDR3: CASSESTGANYGYTF. Written as DNA, the CDR3 is TGCGCCAGCAGTGAGTCGACAGGGGCTAACTATGGCTACACCTTC. V usage is TRBV10-2 and J usage is TRBJ1-2, with TRBD1 identical over 8 bases. The CDR3 has 15 amino acids. Germline V gives CDR1 WSHSY, CDR2 SAAADI. After removal of 0 bases from V and 0 bases from J, the junction contained 0 bases not matched to a gene.

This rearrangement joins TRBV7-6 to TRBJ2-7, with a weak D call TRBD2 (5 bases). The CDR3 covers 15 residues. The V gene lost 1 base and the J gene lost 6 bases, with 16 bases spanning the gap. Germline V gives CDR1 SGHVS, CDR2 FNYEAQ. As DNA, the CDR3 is TGTGCCAGCAGCTTAGGGGTCACCGAGGGATCCGAGCAGTACTTC. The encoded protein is CASSLGVTEGSEQYF.